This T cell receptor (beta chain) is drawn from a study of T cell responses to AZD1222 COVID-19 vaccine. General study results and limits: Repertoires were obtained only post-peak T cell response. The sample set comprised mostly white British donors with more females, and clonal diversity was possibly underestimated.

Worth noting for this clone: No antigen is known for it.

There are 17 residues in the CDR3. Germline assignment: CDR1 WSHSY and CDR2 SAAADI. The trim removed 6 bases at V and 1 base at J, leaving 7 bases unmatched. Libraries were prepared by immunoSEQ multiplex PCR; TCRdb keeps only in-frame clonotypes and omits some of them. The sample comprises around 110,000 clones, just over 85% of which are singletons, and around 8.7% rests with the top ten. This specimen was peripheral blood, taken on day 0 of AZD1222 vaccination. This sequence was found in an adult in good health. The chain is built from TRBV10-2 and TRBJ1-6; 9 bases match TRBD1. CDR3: CASSRDRVGSYNSPLHF. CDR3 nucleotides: TGCGCCAGCAGCAGGGACAGGGTCGGATCCTATAATTCACCCCTCCACTTT.